These T cell receptor beta chains were read from a single sample in a study of T cell responses to AZD1222 COVID-19 vaccine. Profiled with immunoSEQ multiplex PCR; TCRdb holds only in-frame clones, not every one. Of some 130,000 clones listed, approximately 93% are singletons. The specimen was peripheral blood, collected on day 0 of AZD1222 vaccination. Receptors originate from an adult in good health. Each CDR3 is given with its conserved first and last residue. A D gene is named only where the DNA matches it firmly. Not every row has a clone size; where given, it reads once, few, many or a size class.

CDR3 length	V gene	J gene	D gene	clone size	CDR3 DNA	CDR3 protein
15	TRBV3-1/TRBV3-2	TRBJ1-1	NA	NA	TGTGCCAGCAGCCTTGGGAGGGGGGGGTACACTGAAGCTTTCTTT	CASSLGRGGYTEAFF
14	TRBV9	TRBJ1-6	NA	NA	TGTGCCAGCAGCGTAGACGGGACAAATTCACCCCTCCACTTT	CASSVDGTNSPLHF
15	TRBV5-1	TRBJ1-5	TRBD1	NA	TGCGCCAGCAGCTTGCAAGGGGGCAGCAATCAGCCCCAGCATTTT	CASSLQGGSNQPQHF
13	TRBV29-1	TRBJ2-7	TRBD1	NA	TGCAGCGTCGAAGGGACAGGGAGGGTCGAGCAGTACTTC	CSVEGTGRVEQYF
15	TRBV9	TRBJ2-1	NA	NA	TGTGCCAGCAGCGTAGTCGGGAAACTTGACAATGAGCAGTTCTTC	CASSVVGKLDNEQFF
17	TRBV5-1	TRBJ2-6	NA	NA	TGCGCCAGCAGCTTGGGGACGTCACTCTCTGGGGCCAACGTCCTGACTTTC	CASSLGTSLSGANVLTF
16	TRBV2	TRBJ2-3	TRBD2	NA	TGTGCCAGCAGTGAAGCTCAACTAGCGGGCACAGATACGCAGTATTTT	CASSEAQLAGTDTQYF
15	TRBV7-9	TRBJ2-2	TRBD2	NA	TGTGCCAGCAGCTCCGGGACTAGCAACACCGGGGAGCTGTTTTTT	CASSSGTSNTGELFF
15	TRBV10-3	TRBJ1-1	NA	NA	TGTGCCATCAGTGATGGGCAGGGAAGGAACACTGAAGCTTTCTTT	CAISDGQGRNTEAFF
15	TRBV6-5	TRBJ2-5	NA	NA	TGTGCCAGCCGGGTTTATAGGGACCTCCAAGAGACCCAGTACTTC	CASRVYRDLQETQYF
14	TRBV27	TRBJ2-3	TRBD2	NA	TGTGCCAGCAGTTCCCTGACTAGCAGGGATACGCAGTATTTT	CASSSLTSRDTQYF
15	TRBV6-2/TRBV6-3	TRBJ2-3	TRBD2	NA	TGTGCCAGCAGTTACTCGAGGCTAGCGGGTGGTACGCAGTATTTT	CASSYSRLAGGTQYF
15	TRBV3-1/TRBV3-2	TRBJ2-7	NA	NA	TGTGCCAGCAGTCCCGGACTAGGGGGATCCTACGAGCAGTACTTC	CASSPGLGGSYEQYF
15	TRBV5-1	TRBJ1-2	TRBD1	NA	TGCGCCAGCAGCTCTACCGGGACAGGGCTCGGTGGCTACACCTTC	CASSSTGTGLGGYTF
14	TRBV5-4	TRBJ2-5	NA	NA	TGTGCCAGCAGCTTTAATCTAGACCAAGAGACCCAGTACTTC	CASSFNLDQETQYF
14	TRBV5-1	TRBJ1-1	NA	NA	TGCGCCAGCAGCTTGGAAGGGGTTTACACTGAAGCTTTCTTT	CASSLEGVYTEAFF
11	TRBV6-5	TRBJ2-2	NA	NA	TGTGCCAGTGGGGCCTCCGGGGAGCTGTTTTTT	CASGASGELFF
12	TRBV30	TRBJ2-7	NA	NA	TGTGCCTGGTCACTCCGGGACGGCGAGCAGTACTTC	CAWSLRDGEQYF
17	TRBV6-1	TRBJ1-4	NA	NA	TGTGCCAGCAGTGAAGCCTCAGGCTTCCGAACTAATGAAAAACTGTTTTTT	CASSEASGFRTNEKLFF
13	TRBV18	TRBJ2-1	NA	NA	TGTGCCAGCTCACCAAACGCCTACAATGAGCAGTTCTTC	CASSPNAYNEQFF
17	TRBV7-8	TRBJ2-1	NA	NA	TGTGCCAGCAGCTTAGACACTAGTAGAAGCTCCTACAATGAGCAGTTCTTC	CASSLDTSRSSYNEQFF
13	TRBV19	TRBJ2-3	NA	NA	TGTGCCAGTATCTCCAGGAGGGGAGATACGCAGTATTTT	CASISRRGDTQYF
13	TRBV18	TRBJ2-5	TRBD1	NA	TGTGCCAGCTCACCAAGGGGGCTAGAGACCCAGTACTTC	CASSPRGLETQYF
16	TRBV21-1	TRBJ2-3	NA	NA	TGTGCCAGCAGCTTCGATGGGACCCCTAGCACAGATACGCAGTATTTT	CASSFDGTPSTDTQYF
16	TRBV19	TRBJ2-6	NA	NA	TGTGCCAGTAGTACTCCAGGGTCCTCTGGGGCCAACGTCCTGACTTTC	CASSTPGSSGANVLTF
13	TRBV5-1	TRBJ2-7	TRBD1	NA	TGCGCCAGCAGCTGGACAGGTAGTAACGAGCAGTACTTC	CASSWTGSNEQYF
14	TRBV3-1/TRBV3-2	TRBJ2-6	NA	NA	TGTGCCAGCAGCCAAGTTCTCAGGGCCAACGTCCTGACTTTC	CASSQVLRANVLTF
16	TRBV21-1	TRBJ1-2	NA	NA	TGTGCCAGCAGCAAAGTCGGTAGACAGGGAGACTATGGCTACACCTTC	CASSKVGRQGDYGYTF
15	TRBV28	TRBJ2-7	TRBD2	NA	TGTGCCAGCAGTTTAAGACTAGCGGGAGTGGACGAGCAGTACTTC	CASSLRLAGVDEQYF
13	TRBV12-3/TRBV12-4	TRBJ1-2	TRBD1	few	TGTGCCAGCAGTCCGACAGGGGCCTATGGCTACACCTTC	CASSPTGAYGYTF
13	TRBV6-5	TRBJ1-5	NA	NA	TGTGCCAGCAGTTACGTCCGGGGACAGCCCCAGCATTTT	CASSYVRGQPQHF
16	TRBV10-3	TRBJ1-3	TRBD1	NA	TGTGCCATTTCGGGACAGCGAGTTTTCTCTGGAAACACCATATATTTT	CAISGQRVFSGNTIYF
14	TRBV27	TRBJ1-6	TRBD1	NA	TGTGCCAGTTCATTGACAGGGTATAATTCACCCCTCCACTTT	CASSLTGYNSPLHF
15	TRBV27	TRBJ2-7	TRBD2	NA	TGTGCCAGCAGTCTGAGTGGGAGGGCCTCCTACGAGCAGTACTTC	CASSLSGRASYEQYF
13	TRBV27	TRBJ1-2	TRBD1	NA	TGTGCCAGCAGTCCGACAGGGAACTATGGCTACACCTTC	CASSPTGNYGYTF
15	TRBV6-5	TRBJ2-6	NA	NA	TGTGCCAGCAGTTACACGGATTCCACGGCCAACGTCCTGACTTTC	CASSYTDSTANVLTF
14	TRBV9	TRBJ1-1	NA	NA	TGTGCCAGCAAAGGACAGCCTCTGAACACTGAAGCTTTCTTT	CASKGQPLNTEAFF
14	TRBV19	TRBJ1-4	NA	NA	TGTGCCAGTAGTATAGCTGCAACTAATGAAAAACTGTTTTTT	CASSIAATNEKLFF
14	TRBV6-1	TRBJ2-5	NA	NA	TGTGCCAGCAGTGAAGGGAGGGTCCAAGAGACCCAGTACTTC	CASSEGRVQETQYF
14	TRBV2	TRBJ1-2	NA	NA	TGTGCCAGCAGTGACGAGGGTGGCCTCACCGCCCCCACCTTC	CASSDEGGLTAPTF